A single sample gave rise to the 19 T cell receptor beta chains below, sequenced in a study of metastatic and nonmetastatic thyroid tumors. Prior to thyroid surgery, none of the patients had received any treatment. With MiXCR, TCRdb called clones anew from the PCR reads. The sample comprises about 24,000 clones, 20% to 30% of which are singletons, and 15% to 20% rests with the top ten. Specimen: blood. The receptors originated from a male donor with papillary thyroid cancer or a benign thyroid nodule (not recorded which). Some clones in this sample may be carry-over from other donors' samples.

This clone has at least ten counts. Written as DNA, the CDR3 is TGTGCCTGGAGGACAGGGTCACACACTGAAGCTTTCTTT. As protein: CAWRTGSHTEAFF. V gene TRBV30 combines with J gene TRBJ1-1; 7 nucleotides match TRBD1. Looked up from germline, CDR1 is GTSNPN and CDR2 is SVGIG (reference sequence). CDR3 size: 13 residues. Trimming cost V 3 bases and J 3 bases; bases outside gene matches: 4.

This clone showed up many times. This rearrangement joins TRBV12-3 or TRBV12-4 to TRBJ1-1, with 10 bases matching TRBD1. CDR3 length equals 14 residues. Trimming cost V 5 bases and J 6 bases; bases outside gene matches: 6. The CDR3 region is CASSPDRGRAEAFF. As DNA, the CDR3 is TGTGCCAGCAGTCCGGACAGGGGGAGGGCTGAAGCTTTCTTT.

In the case of this clone: Sequence at one end of the junction differs from germline and may be a read error. The chain joins TRBV6-2 or TRBV6-3 to TRBJ2-7; D possibly corresponds to TRBD2 (5 bases). CDR3 length equals 15 residues. Germline CDR1 MNHEY, CDR2 SVGEGT. The CDR3 here is CASKLGGGSSYEQNF. In DNA form, the CDR3 reads TGTGCCAGCAAACTTGGAGGAGGTTCGTCATACGAGCAGAACTTC.

This clone was recorded a few times. The chain uses TRBV6-1 and TRBJ1-2; D is undetermined. Trimming took off 7 bases at V and 10 bases at J, with 25 bases between the two ends. The CDR3 totals 15 residues. Germline-derived CDR1 and CDR2 are MNHNS and SASEGT. In DNA form, the CDR3 reads TGTGCCAGCATTCAGGTTTGGGGTGGACTATGGATCTACACCTTC. This encodes CASIQVWGGLWIYTF.

The CDR3 region has the DNA TGTGCCAGCAGCGGCCTGGACAGGGGGCCGGGAGATACGCAGTATTTT. This encodes CASSGLDRGPGDTQYF. V and J are TRBV2 and TRBJ2-3, with 11 bases identical to TRBD1. The CDR3 is 16 amino acids. With 6 bases clipped from V and 5 bases from J, the junction kept 10 bases outside the gene matches. Germline loops: CDR1 SNHLY, CDR2 FYNNEI. Together with reference TRBV2 and TRBJ2-3, the CDR3 gives the full variable domain: EPEVTQTPSHQVTQMGQEVILRCVPISNHLYFYWYRQILGQKVEFLVSFYNNEISEKSEIFDDQFSVERPDGSNFTLKIRSTKLEDSAMYFCASSGLDRGPGDTQYFGPGTRLTVL.

This clone was found once. V and J are TRBV11-2 and TRBJ2-5, with a possible D match to TRBD2 (5 bases). Per the germline V gene, CDR1 is SGHAT and CDR2 is FQNNGV. The CDR3 is 18 amino acids. V was cut by 1 base and J by 5 bases, with 23 bases left in between. The CDR3 protein is CASSLGPLAAPMLETQYF. As DNA, the CDR3 is TGTGCCAGCAGCTTAGGACCCCTAGCAGCGCCAATGTTGGAGACCCAGTACTTC.

There are many counts of this clone. The rearrangement links TRBV20-1 to TRBJ1-5; perhaps TRBD1 as D (6 bases). Trimming took off 0 bases at V and 5 bases at J, with 14 bases between the two ends. CDR1 and CDR2 (germline): DFQATT, SNEGSKA (reference sequence). CDR3 size: 15 residues. This CDR3 reads CSARDGNRDDQPQHF. The CDR3 nucleotides read TGCAGTGCTAGAGATGGGAACAGGGACGATCAGCCCCAGCATTTT.

V is TRBV11-2 and J is TRBJ2-3; 8 nucleotides align to TRBD1. The germline CDR1 and CDR2 sequences are SGHAT and FQNNGV. The CDR3 has 16 residues. The J segment lost 3 bases and the V segment lost 5 bases, leaving 10 bases of the junction unmatched. CDR3 nucleotides: TGTGCCAGCAGCCTCGGACGGACAGGGCTAACAGATACGCAGTATTTT. The encoded protein is CASSLGRTGLTDTQYF.

A single count supports this clone. The chain carries TRBV4-2 and TRBJ1-4, with 7 positions matching TRBD1. Per germline, CDR1 LGHNA and CDR2 YNFKEQ. The CDR3 covers 16 residues. Germline trimming cut 0 bases from V and 6 bases from J; bases unmatched to any gene: 7. CDR3: CASSQDRGVGDEKLFF. The CDR3 DNA sequence: TGTGCCAGCAGCCAAGACAGGGGGGTCGGTGATGAAAAACTGTTTTTT.

V gene TRBV28 combines with J gene TRBJ1-1; TRBD1 might be the D (5 bases). The CDR3 has 13 residues. V lost 2 bases and J 13 bases, leaving 17 bases between the germline ends. Germline CDR1 reads MDHEN; CDR2 reads SYDVKM. CDR3 DNA sequence: TGTGCCAGCAGTTTAGTCCACAGGCTGGATGGTTTCTTT. This gives the protein CASSLVHRLDGFF.

At least ten counts were recorded for this clone. V and J are TRBV5-5 and TRBJ2-7; D not certain. CDR3 length: 11 amino acids. The V and J ends lost 4 bases and 6 bases respectively, with 8 bases between them. The germline gives CDR1 SGHKS, CDR2 YYEKEE (reference sequence). This CDR3 is CASSPLVEQYF. In DNA, the CDR3 is TGTGCCAGCAGCCCCTTGGTCGAGCAGTACTTC.

This clone was detected many times. This CDR3 reads CASRRADTQYF. The CDR3 nucleotides read TGTGCCAGTAGAAGGGCGGATACGCAGTATTTT. This chain uses TRBV12-3 or TRBV12-4 with TRBJ2-3, with D unclear. Trimming cost V 9 bases and J 6 bases, with 10 bases left between them. The CDR3 has 11 residues.

The genes are TRBV13 and TRBJ1-1; TRBD1 is a possible D gene (5 bases). The CDR3 has 14 residues. The V end lost 0 bases, the J end lost 2 bases, and 7 bases lay between the germline ends. Germline CDR1 reads PRHDT; CDR2 reads FYEKMQ (reference sequence). The CDR3 DNA reads TGTGCCAGCAGCTTAGGCCAGGGAAACACTGAAGCTTTCTTT. Its translation: CASSLGQGNTEAFF. The whole variable domain, remainder taken from reference TRBV13 and TRBJ1-1, is AAGVIQSPRHLIKEKRETATLKCYPIPRHDTVYWYQQGPGQDPQFLISFYEKMQSDKGSIPDRFSAQQFSDYHSELNMSSLELGDSALYFCASSLGQGNTEAFFGQGTRLTVV.

This clone was seen many times. The chain couples TRBV10-3 to TRBJ1-1; TRBD1 is a possible D gene (5 bases). Germline V lookup: CDR1 ENHRY, CDR2 SYGVKD. Trimming shortened V by 6 bases and J by 4 bases, and 12 bases separated the two germline ends. This CDR3 has 13 residues. Here the CDR3 reads CAISRDAPTEAFF. CDR3 in DNA: TGTGCCATCAGCCGGGACGCCCCCACTGAAGCTTTCTTT.

With respect to this clone: One junction end does not reproduce the germline sequence, and a read error may be involved. The chain is built from TRBV9 and TRBJ2-7; D possibly corresponds to TRBD2 (5 bases). The germline CDR1 and CDR2 sequences are SGDLS and YYNGEE. The CDR3 extends over 14 amino acids. This CDR3 reads CASRVEGAAYEPYF. CDR3 bases: TGTGCCAGCCGCGTAGAGGGAGCCGCCTACGAGCCGTACTTC.

By frequency in the sample, this clone is medium-sized (0.01 to 0.1%). The chain uses TRBV20-1 and TRBJ2-7; D remains ambiguous. Germline V gives CDR1 DFQATT, CDR2 SNEGSKA (reference sequence). Trimming took 1 base from V and 7 from J, leaving 11 bases between them. CDR3 length equals 12 residues. In DNA form, the CDR3 reads TGCAGTGCTAGAGTCTCCGGTTGGGAGCAGTACTTC. It yields the protein CSARVSGWEQYF.

The chain couples TRBV11-2 to TRBJ2-1; 9 bases line up with TRBD1. V was clipped by 5 bases and J by 8 bases; unmatched bases: 13. The length of the CDR3 is 16 residues. Germline CDR1 and CDR2: SGHAT and FQNNGV. The CDR3, as DNA: TGTGCCAGCAGCCCCTCCACAGGGGGCGCTTTGGATGAGCAGTTCTTC. It is translated as CASSPSTGGALDEQFF. The complete variable domain, with remaining parts taken from reference TRBV11-2 and TRBJ2-1, reads EAGVAQSPRYKIIEKRQSVAFWCNPISGHATLYWYQQILGQGPKLLIQFQNNGVVDDSQLPKDRFSAERLKGVDSTLKIQPAKLEDSAVYLCASSPSTGGALDEQFFGPGTRLTVL.

This clone showed up many times. The chain carries TRBV19 and TRBJ2-1; TRBD2 agrees at 10 bases. The CDR3 sequence is 16 residues long. V trimming: 5 bases; J trimming: 0 bases; junction bases outside the gene matches: 4. In germline, CDR1 is LNHDA, CDR2 SQIVND (reference sequence). CDR3 coding DNA: TGTGCCAGTAGTCTACCTAGCGGGGGCTCCTACAATGAGCAGTTCTTC. Protein: CASSLPSGGSYNEQFF.

The chain couples TRBV11-2 to TRBJ1-6; no clear D gene. Between the trimmed V and J ends, which lost 1 base and 0 bases, there was a span of 10 bases. Germline V lookup: CDR1 SGHAT, CDR2 FQNNGV. The CDR3 covers 17 residues. The CDR3 DNA sequence: TGTGCCAGCAGCTTAGGGGAAAAGAGCTCCTATAATTCACCCCTCCACTTT. It is translated as CASSLGEKSSYNSPLHF.